This T cell receptor beta chain comes out of a study of T-cell memory formation after mild COVID-19. Across the whole study: TCR clustering was largely donor specific.

TCR alpha and TCR beta cDNA libraries carrying sample barcodes and UMIs were produced by 5'RACE using constant-segment primers. A single record per CDR3 protein comes from TCRdb applying MiXCR to the 5' RACE reads. The sample shows 250,000 to 350,000 distinct CDR3 sequences, around 15% of them seen only once. This clonotype was observed many times. Its antigen is unknown. Study-level points and caveats: Clones that shrank (day 15 to 85) were balanced CD4/CD8, whereas later expanders leaned CD4+. The second-wave clones peaking on day 37 were not confirmed as SARS-CoV-2-specific.

This receptor was obtained from a man younger than 35 who had mild COVID-19 (a few samples of this study predate the infection). Cell type and time point are not known. Sequenced sample: PBMCs or a T cell subset sorted from them (not recorded which).

DNA of the CDR3: TGTGCCAGCAGCGCCGAACCCCGGGAGACCCAGTACTTC. The encoded protein is CASSAEPRETQYF. The chain employs TRBV2 and TRBJ2-5, with D unresolved. Germline assignment: CDR1 SNHLY and CDR2 FYNNEI. Trimming stripped 6 bases from V and 5 bases from J, with 13 bases between. The CDR3 has 13 amino acids.